This T cell receptor (beta chain) comes out of a study of blood T cells in healthy people across ages. The V and J ends lost 1 base and 3 bases, in that order; junction bases with no gene match: 2. CDR1 and CDR2 (germline): SGDLS, YYNGEE. The CDR3 covers 14 residues. PCR was performed a second time for roughly 6 to 12 cycles using a sample-barcoded 5' primer and a J-beta primer mix. TCRdb reprocessed the 5' RACE reads with MiXCR, giving one entry per CDR3 protein. The sample has 1.8 million or so distinct CDR3 sequences, about two fifths seen once. This TCR was recovered from a human donor in good health. Sequencing was carried out using blood. This chain connects TRBV9 to TRBJ2-7, with 9 bases fitting TRBD2. The CDR3 protein is CASSVRGGDYEQYF. The CDR3 nucleotides read TGTGCCAGCAGCGTACGCGGGGGGGACTACGAGCAGTACTTC.